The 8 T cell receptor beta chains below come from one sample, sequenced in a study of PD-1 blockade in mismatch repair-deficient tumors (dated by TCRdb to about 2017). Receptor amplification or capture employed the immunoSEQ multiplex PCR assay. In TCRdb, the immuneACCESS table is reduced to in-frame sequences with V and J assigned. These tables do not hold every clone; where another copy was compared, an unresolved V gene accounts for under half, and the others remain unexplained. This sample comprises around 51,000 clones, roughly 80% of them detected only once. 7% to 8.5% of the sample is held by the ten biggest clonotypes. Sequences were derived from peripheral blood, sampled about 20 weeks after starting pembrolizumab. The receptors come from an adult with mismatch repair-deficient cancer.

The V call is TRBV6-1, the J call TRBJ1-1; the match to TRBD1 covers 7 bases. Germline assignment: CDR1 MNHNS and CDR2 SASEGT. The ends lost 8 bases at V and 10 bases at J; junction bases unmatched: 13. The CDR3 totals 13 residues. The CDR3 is CASETGVLGGAFF. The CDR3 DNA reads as TGTGCCAGCGAAACAGGGGTTTTAGGCGGAGCTTTCTTT.

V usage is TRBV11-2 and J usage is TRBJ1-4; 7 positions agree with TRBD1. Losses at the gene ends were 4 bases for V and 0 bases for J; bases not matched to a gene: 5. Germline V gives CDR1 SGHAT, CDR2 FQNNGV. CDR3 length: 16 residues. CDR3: CASSSGGITTNEKLFF. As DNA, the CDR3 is TGTGCCAGCAGCTCAGGGGGGATAACAACTAATGAAAAACTGTTTTTT.

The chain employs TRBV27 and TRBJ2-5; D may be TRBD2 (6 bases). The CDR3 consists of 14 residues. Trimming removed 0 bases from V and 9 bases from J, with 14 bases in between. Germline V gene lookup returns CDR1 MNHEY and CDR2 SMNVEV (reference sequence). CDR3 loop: CASSLSVQPGAQYF. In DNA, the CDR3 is TGTGCCAGCAGTTTATCGGTGCAGCCGGGGGCCCAGTACTTC.

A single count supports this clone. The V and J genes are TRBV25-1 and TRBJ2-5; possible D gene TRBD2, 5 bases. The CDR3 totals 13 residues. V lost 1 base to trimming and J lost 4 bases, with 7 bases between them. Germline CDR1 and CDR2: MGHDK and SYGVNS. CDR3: CASSEFGRETQYF. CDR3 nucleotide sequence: TGTGCCAGCAGTGAATTTGGGAGAGAGACCCAGTACTTC.

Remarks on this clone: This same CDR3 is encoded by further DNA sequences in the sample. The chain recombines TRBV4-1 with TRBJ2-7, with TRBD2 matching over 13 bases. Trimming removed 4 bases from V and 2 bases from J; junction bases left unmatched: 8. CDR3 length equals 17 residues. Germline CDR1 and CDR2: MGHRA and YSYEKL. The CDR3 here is CASSPQGLAGSPYEQYF. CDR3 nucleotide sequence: TGCGCCAGCAGCCCCCAGGGACTAGCGGGATCCCCCTACGAGCAGTACTTC.

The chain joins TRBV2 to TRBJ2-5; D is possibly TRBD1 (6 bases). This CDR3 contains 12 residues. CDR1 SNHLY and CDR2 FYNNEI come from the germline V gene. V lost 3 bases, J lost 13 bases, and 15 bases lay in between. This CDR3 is CASSDRAGERYF. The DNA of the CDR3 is TGTGCCAGCAGTGATCGGGCAGGGGAAAGGTACTTC. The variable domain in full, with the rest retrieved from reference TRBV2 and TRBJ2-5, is EPEVTQTPSHQVTQMGQEVILRCVPISNHLYFYWYRQILGQKVEFLVSFYNNEISEKSEIFDDQFSVERPDGSNFTLKIRSTKLEDSAMYFCASSDRAGERYFGPGTRLLVL.

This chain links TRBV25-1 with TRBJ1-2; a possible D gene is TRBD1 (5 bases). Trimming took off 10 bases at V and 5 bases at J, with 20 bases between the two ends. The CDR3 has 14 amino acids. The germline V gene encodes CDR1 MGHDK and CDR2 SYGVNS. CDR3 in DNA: TGTGCCACCAGACGACCGACAGCACCGTATGGCTACACCTTC. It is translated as CATRRPTAPYGYTF.

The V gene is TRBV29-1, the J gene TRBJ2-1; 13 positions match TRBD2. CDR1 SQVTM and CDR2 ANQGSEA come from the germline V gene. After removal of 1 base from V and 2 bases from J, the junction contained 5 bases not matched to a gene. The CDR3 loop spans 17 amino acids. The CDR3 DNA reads TGCAGCGTTGAAGGCGGGACTAGCGGGAAGACCTACAATGAGCAGTTCTTC. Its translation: CSVEGGTSGKTYNEQFF.